These T cell receptor beta chains were read from a single sample in a study of T cell repertoires in cytomegalovirus infection. MiXCR, run by TCRdb on the reads, gives a single entry per CDR3 protein. The repertoire includes around 450,000 distinct CDR3 sequences, approximately 30% of them detected once, and roughly 13% sits in the top ten. The sequenced sample consisted of PBMCs. These receptors were collected from a human donor in good health (CMV status not recorded). Some clones in this sample may be carry-over from other donors' samples. Each CDR3 is given with its conserved first and last residue. The order of the fields is V gene, clone size, J gene, D gene, CDR3 DNA, CDR3 protein. A D gene is named only where the DNA matches it firmly. Only some rows state a clone size, as once, few, many or a class for expanded clones.

TRBV7-2	many	TRBJ1-1	.	TGTGCCAGCAGCTTATTAGTTTTGTCAAGCGGAGCTTTCTTT	CASSLLVLSSGAFF
TRBV28	.	TRBJ1-2	TRBD1	TGTGCCAGCACCCAACAGGGGGCGCGTGGCTACACCTTC	CASTQQGARGYTF
TRBV7-9	.	TRBJ2-7	.	TGTGCCAGCAGCTTATGGTCTGAGACGAAGAGGGACTACGAGCAGTACTTC	CASSLWSETKRDYEQYF
TRBV7-6	.	TRBJ2-5	.	TGTGCCAGCGGGAACGGGGCCCAAGAGACCCAGTACTTC	CASGNGAQETQYF
TRBV10-3	.	TRBJ2-7	TRBD1	TGTGCCATCACGGCAGGGGGCTCCGAGCAGTACTTC	CAITAGGSEQYF
TRBV7-8	many	TRBJ2-1	.	TGTGCCAGCGGGGGGAGCTCCTACAATGAGCAGTTCTTC	CASGGSSYNEQFF
TRBV7-6	.	TRBJ1-5	.	TGTGCTAGCAGCTTAGCGGGGACCGAGTATAGCAATCAGCCCCAGCATTTT	CASSLAGTEYSNQPQHF
TRBV6-5	.	TRBJ2-7	.	TGTGCCAGCAGTTACTCAGCAGGTACCCACGAGCAGTACTTC	CASSYSAGTHEQYF
TRBV19	.	TRBJ1-1	.	TGTGCCATTAGTATAAACGGGAACACTGAAGCTTTCTTT	CAISINGNTEAFF
TRBV18	many	TRBJ1-1	.	TGTGCCAGCTCACCGGTGGGCGCTGAAGCTTTCTTT	CASSPVGAEAFF
TRBV6-5	.	TRBJ2-1	.	TGTGCCAGCAGTTACGGGAACAGGGACCCTCCCTACAATGAGCAGTTCTTC	CASSYGNRDPPYNEQFF
TRBV11-2	many	TRBJ1-1	TRBD1	TGTGCCAGCACCCCGGACAGGGCTAAAACTGAAGCTTTCTTT	CASTPDRAKTEAFF